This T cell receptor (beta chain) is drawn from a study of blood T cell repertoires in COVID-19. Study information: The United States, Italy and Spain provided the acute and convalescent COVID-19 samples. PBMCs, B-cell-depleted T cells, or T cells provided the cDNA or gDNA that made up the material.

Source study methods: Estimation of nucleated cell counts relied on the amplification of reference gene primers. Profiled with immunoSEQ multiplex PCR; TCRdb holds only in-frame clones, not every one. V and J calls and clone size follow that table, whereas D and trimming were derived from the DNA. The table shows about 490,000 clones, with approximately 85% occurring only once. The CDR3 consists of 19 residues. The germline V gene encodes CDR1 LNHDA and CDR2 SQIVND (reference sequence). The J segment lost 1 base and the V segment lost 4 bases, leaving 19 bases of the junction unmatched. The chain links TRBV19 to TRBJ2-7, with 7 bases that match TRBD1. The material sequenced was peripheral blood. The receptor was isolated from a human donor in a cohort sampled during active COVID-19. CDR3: CASSTKGHPMDRPSYEQYF. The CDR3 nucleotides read TGTGCCAGTAGTACGAAAGGCCACCCCATGGACAGGCCGTCCTACGAGCAGTACTTC.